This passage covers 18 T cell receptor beta chains from one sample sequenced in a study of cytomegalovirus exposure and HLA in healthy donors. PCR was performed using 60 Vbeta and 13 Jbeta primers. The method was immunoSEQ multiplex PCR; TCRdb's version includes in-frame clones alone and lacks a portion of them. Among under 200,000 clones, about 75% were seen once, and the ten largest hold about 4.9%. Sequenced sample: PBMCs. The source of these receptors is a male donor in good health and CMV-seronegative.

The CDR3 sequence: CANYSLNTEAFF. The CDR3 region has the DNA TGTGCCAACTACTCGTTGAACACTGAAGCTTTCTTT. V gene TRBV2 combines with J gene TRBJ1-1; D is uncertain. This CDR3 region has 12 residues. Germline V lookup: CDR1 SNHLY, CDR2 FYNNEI. The germline V and J ends were trimmed by 10 bases and 0 bases, with 9 bases remaining between them.

The chain couples TRBV7-8 to TRBJ2-3, with D perhaps matching TRBD2 (5 bases). V gave up 5 bases and J gave up 3 bases, with 12 bases separating them. Germline V lookup: CDR1 SGHVS, CDR2 FQNEAQ. This CDR3 has 14 amino acids. The CDR3 loop is CASSLSRGTDTQYF. CDR3 bases: TGTGCCAGCAGCCTTTCCCGGGGTACAGATACGCAGTATTTT.

The V gene is TRBV29-1, the J gene TRBJ2-7; D remains ambiguous. Germline V gives CDR1 SQVTM, CDR2 ANQGSEA. V lost 0 bases and J lost 2, with 11 bases in between. This CDR3 contains 14 residues. CDR3 DNA sequence: TGCAGCGTTGAAGATCAGGCCCCCCCCTACGAGCAGTACTTC. It translates to CSVEDQAPPYEQYF.

This sequence joins TRBV10-3 and TRBJ1-1, with D maybe TRBD1 (5 bases). Deletions cut 4 bases from V and 3 bases from J, with 12 bases between. The germline V gene encodes CDR1 ENHRY and CDR2 SYGVKD. This CDR3 is 14 amino acids long. The CDR3, as DNA: TGTGCCATCAGTGTAGGAGACAGCTACACTGAAGCTTTCTTT. Protein: CAISVGDSYTEAFF.

The chain is built from TRBV4-1 and TRBJ1-4; D gene uncertain. Germline-derived CDR1 and CDR2 are MGHRA and YSYEKL. The CDR3 has 14 amino acids. The V gene lost 4 bases and the J gene lost 0 bases, with 6 bases spanning the gap. The CDR3 here is CASSRYTTNEKLFF. In nucleotides, the CDR3 is TGCGCCAGCAGCCGATACACAACTAATGAAAAACTGTTTTTT.

The rearrangement uses TRBV11-2 and TRBJ2-2; a possible D gene is TRBD2 (6 bases). V was cut by 6 bases and J by 5 bases, with 13 bases left in between. Germline V gives CDR1 SGHAT, CDR2 FQNNGV. The CDR3 runs to 14 residues. CDR3: CASRPFAGTGELFF. CDR3 DNA sequence: TGTGCCAGCAGACCTTTTGCGGGGACCGGGGAGCTGTTTTTT.

The V gene is TRBV18, the J gene TRBJ1-5; D possibly corresponds to TRBD1 (6 bases). The CDR3 length is 17 residues. Germline CDR1 is KGHSH and CDR2 is LQKENI. V lost 1 base and J lost 0, with 13 bases in between. CDR3 region: CASSPRGGPLSNQPQHF. CDR3 sequence (DNA): TGTGCCAGCTCACCACGGGGGGGCCCCCTTAGCAATCAGCCCCAGCATTTT.

The rearrangement joins TRBV11-2 to TRBJ2-2; weak D call: TRBD2 (6 bases). V was pared by 11 bases and J by 5 bases, with 9 bases between. The CDR3 has 11 residues. Looked up from germline, CDR1 is SGHAT and CDR2 is FQNNGV. Here the CDR3 reads CALGGTGELFF. CDR3 DNA: TGTGCCCTCGGGGGTACCGGGGAGCTGTTTTTT.

The V and J genes are TRBV7-8 and TRBJ2-5, with a weak D call TRBD1 (6 bases). The CDR3 consists of 15 residues. The V gene's germline CDR1 is SGHVS and CDR2 FQNEAQ. V gave up 5 bases and J gave up 2 bases, with 15 bases separating them. The CDR3 coding sequence is TGTGCCAGCAGCCGGGAACAGGGCGATCAAGAGACCCAGTACTTC. Its translation: CASSREQGDQETQYF.

The chain employs TRBV7-9 and TRBJ2-3; perhaps TRBD2 as D (7 bases). The CDR3 consists of 13 residues. V was pared by 4 bases and J by 6 bases, with 11 bases between. Germline CDR1 is SEHNR and CDR2 is FQNEAQ (reference sequence). Written as DNA, the CDR3 is TGTGCCAGCAGCTCACAGGGAGGGGATACGCAGTATTTT. It translates to CASSSQGGDTQYF.

V usage is TRBV27 and J usage is TRBJ2-1; 8 positions match TRBD2. V lost 4 bases to trimming and J lost 0 bases; unmatched junction nucleotides: 2. Germline CDR1 reads MNHEY; CDR2 reads SMNVEV (reference sequence). The CDR3 loop spans 15 amino acids. The CDR3 sequence is CASSYSGSSYNEQFF. In DNA form, the CDR3 reads TGTGCCAGCAGTTACAGCGGGAGCTCCTACAATGAGCAGTTCTTC.

V usage is TRBV18 and J usage is TRBJ1-3; D remains ambiguous. The CDR3 covers 16 residues. Trimming took off 6 bases at V and 4 bases at J, with 19 bases between the two ends. Germline V gene lookup returns CDR1 KGHSH and CDR2 LQKENI. CDR3 sequence: CASSLTMTGSGNTIYF. The CDR3 nucleotides read TGTGCCAGCTCCCTAACTATGACGGGTTCAGGAAACACCATATATTTT.

This clone was recorded at least ten times. The gene calls are TRBV14 and TRBJ2-2; D may be TRBD1 (6 bases). With 2 bases removed from V and 3 bases from J, the gap between germline ends came to 16 bases. The CDR3 contains 17 residues. Germline loops: CDR1 SGHDN, CDR2 FVKESK. The CDR3: CASSQTLGGVYTGELFF. CDR3 coding DNA: TGTGCCAGCAGCCAAACCTTAGGGGGTGTTTACACCGGGGAGCTGTTTTTT.

The CDR3 reads CASRQLKGKIEDTEAFF. The CDR3 coding sequence is TGTGCCAGCAGACAACTGAAGGGGAAAATTGAGGACACTGAAGCTTTCTTT. This chain links TRBV7-9 with TRBJ1-1; D possibly corresponds to TRBD1 (5 bases). The CDR3 is made up of 17 amino acids. Germline V gene sequence: CDR1 SEHNR, CDR2 FQNEAQ (reference sequence). V lost 6 bases, J lost 3 bases, and 23 bases lay in between.

V usage is TRBV7-2 and J usage is TRBJ1-4; 8 positions agree with TRBD1. The CDR3 has 13 amino acids. CDR1 SGHTA and CDR2 FQGNSA come from the germline V gene. V trimming: 1 base; J trimming: 11 bases; junction bases outside the gene matches: 3. The CDR3 protein is CASSLGTGYKLFF. As DNA, the CDR3 is TGTGCCAGCAGCTTAGGGACAGGGTACAAACTGTTTTTT.

With respect to this clone: Other DNA sequences in the same sample also yield this CDR3. CDR3 protein: CASSPASGGIYEQYF. The CDR3, as DNA: TGTGCCAGCAGCCCCGCTAGCGGGGGGATCTACGAGCAGTACTTC. The chain joins TRBV5-4 to TRBJ2-7; 11 nucleotides match TRBD2. Germline V gene lookup returns CDR1 SGHNT and CDR2 YYREEE (reference sequence). The junction had 6 bases not matched to a gene; V was cut back by 4 bases and J by 3 bases. The CDR3 is 15 residues long.

This clone was seen only once. The chain couples TRBV7-2 to TRBJ2-5; 7 nucleotides agree with TRBD2. CDR1 SGHTA and CDR2 FQGNSA come from the germline V gene. This CDR3 comprises 12 residues. After removal of 7 bases from V and 5 bases from J, the junction contained 4 bases not matched to a gene. Here the CDR3 reads CASNGLDETQYF. CDR3 in DNA: TGTGCCAGCAACGGACTAGATGAGACCCAGTACTTC. Full variable domain (remainder filled in from reference TRBV7-2 and TRBJ2-5): GAGVSQSPSNKVTEKGKDVELRCDPISGHTALYWYRQSLGQGLEFLIYFQGNSAPDKSGLPSDRFSAERTGGSVSTLTIQRTQQEDSAVYLCASNGLDETQYFGPGTRLLVL.

The CDR3 region is CASSDGLAGGEEQFF. The DNA of the CDR3 is TGTGCCAGCAGTGACGGGCTAGCGGGAGGGGAGGAGCAGTTCTTC. The chain carries TRBV6-4 and TRBJ2-1; TRBD2 aligns across 12 bases. Germline V gene sequence: CDR1 MRHNA, CDR2 SNTAGT. V was clipped by 2 bases and J by 10 bases; unmatched bases: 6. This CDR3 contains 15 residues.